This is a list of T cell receptor beta chains from one sample in a study of blood T cells in healthy people across ages. TCRdb recomputed calls from the 5' RACE reads with MiXCR, one row per CDR3 protein. The data show fewer than 950,000 distinct CDR3 sequences, roughly 35% seen once. Sequencing was done on a sample of blood. Receptor source: a man aged 18 to 30 in good health. CDR3s include the opening cysteine and the closing phenylalanine or tryptophan. The D gene is left open where the match is weak. Clone size is stated in some rows and not others, as once, few, many or a class when expanded.

clone_size j_call d_call v_call cdr3_nt cdr3_aa
few TRBJ2-6 . TRBV12-3/TRBV12-4 TGTGCCACCGCAGGGGTGTCAGTCTCTGGGGCCAACGTCCTGACTTTC CATAGVSVSGANVLTF
few TRBJ2-1 TRBD1 TRBV9 TGTGCCAGCAGCGAGCCCCCCCGGACAGGGGGATTGGGTATAGATGAGCAGTTCTTC CASSEPPRTGGLGIDEQFF
many TRBJ1-2 . TRBV20-1 TGCAGTGCTAGTATCGACGGTAACTATGGCTACACCTTC CSASIDGNYGYTF
few TRBJ2-1 TRBD1 TRBV20-1 TGCAGTGCTAGGGGCCGGGACAGGGGAAGCGGTGAGCAGTTCTTC CSARGRDRGSGEQFF
. TRBJ2-5 . TRBV14 TGTACCAGCAGCCAAGATTACCGCGGGGCTTACAATGAGCAGTACTTC CTSSQDYRGAYNEQYF
. TRBJ1-1 TRBD1 TRBV7-9 TGTGCCAGCAGCCCTGGACAGGCTGAAGCTTTCTTT CASSPGQAEAFF
. TRBJ2-3 . TRBV4-1 TGCGCCAGCAGCCCAGACCCCGGGACTGAAACAGATACGCAGTATTTT CASSPDPGTETDTQYF
few TRBJ2-1 TRBD1 TRBV7-3 TGTGCCAGCAGTCCCCTATATGGGACAGACAATGAGCAGTTCTTC CASSPLYGTDNEQFF
many TRBJ1-5 . TRBV24-1 TGTGCCACCAGTGATTCTGGGCAGGGAAGCGATCAGCCCCAGCATTTT CATSDSGQGSDQPQHF
. TRBJ2-6 . TRBV30 TGTGCCTGGAGTCCCACTCTGAGGGGCTCTGGGGCCAACGTCCTGACTTTC CAWSPTLRGSGANVLTF
. TRBJ2-7 . TRBV20-1 TGCAGTGCTGACGGGGGTGGTAGATTTAATGAGCAGTACTTC CSADGGGRFNEQYF
. TRBJ1-2 . TRBV4-3 TGCGCCAGCAGCCATGGAAACAGGGCTGGCTACACCTTC CASSHGNRAGYTF
many TRBJ2-5 . TRBV4-3 TGCGCCAGCAGCCAAGCCCTCTCCGGACTCCAAGAGACCCAGTACTTC CASSQALSGLQETQYF
. TRBJ2-5 TRBD2 TRBV12-3/TRBV12-4 TGTGCCAGCAGTTTAGCGCGGGGGAAGGCTGGAGAGACCCAGTACTTC CASSLARGKAGETQYF
. TRBJ1-1 . TRBV3-1 TGTGCCAGCAGCTCATTGGCCACTGAAGCTTTCTTT CASSSLATEAFF
few TRBJ2-3 TRBD2 TRBV7-2 TGTGCCAGCAGCCGAAACGGACTAGTCATCACAGATACGCAGTATTTT CASSRNGLVITDTQYF
many TRBJ2-1 TRBD2 TRBV5-6 TGTGCCAGCAGCCTCCCTCCTAGCGGGGGCTACAATGAGCAGTTCTTC CASSLPPSGGYNEQFF
. TRBJ2-4 TRBD1 TRBV12-3/TRBV12-4 TGTGCCAGCAGTTTAGCGGACAGGCCAAACATTCAGTACTTC CASSLADRPNIQYF
. TRBJ1-2 TRBD1 TRBV5-6 TGTGCCAGCAGCTTGAACAGGGGGGCCTATGGCTACACCTTC CASSLNRGAYGYTF
. TRBJ1-1 TRBD1 TRBV3-1 TGTGCCAGCAGCCACCGGGACAGTTCTGAAGCTTTCTTT CASSHRDSSEAFF